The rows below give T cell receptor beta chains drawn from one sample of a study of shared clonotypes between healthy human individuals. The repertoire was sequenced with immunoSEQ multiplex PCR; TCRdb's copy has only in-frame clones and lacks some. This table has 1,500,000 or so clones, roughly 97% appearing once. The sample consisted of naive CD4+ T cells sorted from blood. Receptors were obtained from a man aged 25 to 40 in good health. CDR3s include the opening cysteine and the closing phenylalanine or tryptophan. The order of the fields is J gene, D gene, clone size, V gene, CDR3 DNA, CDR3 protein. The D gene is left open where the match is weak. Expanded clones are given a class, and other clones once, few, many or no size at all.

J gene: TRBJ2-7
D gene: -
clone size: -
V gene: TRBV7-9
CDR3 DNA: TGTGCCAGCAGCTTACTCCGGCTGGAGACGGGGTACGAGCAGTACTTC
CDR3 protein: CASSLLRLETGYEQYF

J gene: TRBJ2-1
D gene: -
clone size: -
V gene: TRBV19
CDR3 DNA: TGTGCCAGTAGCTCCTACAATGAGCAGTTCTTC
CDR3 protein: CASSSYNEQFF

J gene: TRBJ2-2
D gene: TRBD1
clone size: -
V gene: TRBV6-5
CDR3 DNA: TGTGCCAGCAGCTTCGACAGGGAGAAGCTGTTTTTT
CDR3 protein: CASSFDREKLFF

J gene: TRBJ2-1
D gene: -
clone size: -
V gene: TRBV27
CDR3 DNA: TGTGCCAACGCCGAGCTTCCCCTGAAGTACAATGAGCAGTTCTTC
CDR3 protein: CANAELPLKYNEQFF

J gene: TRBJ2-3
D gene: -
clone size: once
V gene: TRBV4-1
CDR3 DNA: TGCGCCAGCAGCCAAGACAGGTCCCTAAACGGGGCAGATACGCAGTATTTT
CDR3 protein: CASSQDRSLNGADTQYF

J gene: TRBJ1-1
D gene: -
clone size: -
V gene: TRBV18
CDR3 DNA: TGTGCCAGCTCACCGGTAACGGGGGGCACTGAAGCTTTCTTT
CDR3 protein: CASSPVTGGTEAFF

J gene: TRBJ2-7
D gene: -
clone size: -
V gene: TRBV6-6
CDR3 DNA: TGTGCCAGCAGGGAGGGCCTCCCCTACGAGCAGTACTTC
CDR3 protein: CASREGLPYEQYF

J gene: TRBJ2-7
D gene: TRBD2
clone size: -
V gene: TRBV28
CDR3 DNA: TGTGCCAGCAGCCATCTAGCGGAACCTTCCTACGAGCAGTACTTC
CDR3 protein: CASSHLAEPSYEQYF

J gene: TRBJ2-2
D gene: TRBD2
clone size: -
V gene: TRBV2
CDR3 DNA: TGTGCCAGCAGCGGGACTAGCGGGAGAGGTTTGCGGACCGGGGAGCTGTTTTTT
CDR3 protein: CASSGTSGRGLRTGELFF

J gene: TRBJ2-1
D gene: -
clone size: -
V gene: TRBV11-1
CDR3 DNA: TGTGCCAGCGGGGACGTAGCCGGAGGGGAACCTAATGAGCAGTTCTTC
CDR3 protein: CASGDVAGGEPNEQFF

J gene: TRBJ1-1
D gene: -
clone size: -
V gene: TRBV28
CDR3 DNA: TGTGCCAGCAGTTTGGGGTGGGGTGAAGCTTTCTTT
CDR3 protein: CASSLGWGEAFF

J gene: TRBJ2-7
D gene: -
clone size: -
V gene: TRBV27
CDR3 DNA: TGTGCCAGCAGTCGCCAGGGATTTGCCCTCTACGAGCAGTACTTC
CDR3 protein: CASSRQGFALYEQYF

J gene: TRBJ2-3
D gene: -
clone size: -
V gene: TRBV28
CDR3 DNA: TGTGCCAGCAGTTTTGATTTGCGTTTGGCCTTCCATACGTATTTT
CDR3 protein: CASSFDLRLAFHTYF

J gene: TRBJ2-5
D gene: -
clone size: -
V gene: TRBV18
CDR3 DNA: TGTGCCAGCTCACCTAACGGACAGAATAAAGAGACCCAGTACTTC
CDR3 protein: CASSPNGQNKETQYF

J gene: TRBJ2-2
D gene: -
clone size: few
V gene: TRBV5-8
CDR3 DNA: TGTGCCAGCAGCTTGGCAGGCCGGAGGACCGGGGAGCTGTTTTTT
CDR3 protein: CASSLAGRRTGELFF

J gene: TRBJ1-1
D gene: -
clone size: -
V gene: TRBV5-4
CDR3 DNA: TGTGCCAGCAGCTCACCGGGCCGGAACACTGAAGCTTTTTTT
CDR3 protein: CASSSPGRNTEAFF

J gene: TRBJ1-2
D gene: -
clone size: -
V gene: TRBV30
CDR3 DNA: TGTGCCTGGAGTGTACGGCGGATAAACTATGGCTACACCTTC
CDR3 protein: CAWSVRRINYGYTF

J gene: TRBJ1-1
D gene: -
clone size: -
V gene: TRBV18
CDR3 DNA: TGTGCCAGCTCACCGGTCGTCATGAACACTGAAGCTTTCTTT
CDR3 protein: CASSPVVMNTEAFF

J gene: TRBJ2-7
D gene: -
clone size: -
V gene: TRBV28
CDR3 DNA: TGTGCCAGCAGTTCCCCAAGCAGTCGCGAGCAGTACTTC
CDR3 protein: CASSSPSSREQYF

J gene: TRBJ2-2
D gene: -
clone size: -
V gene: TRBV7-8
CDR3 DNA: TGTGCCAGCAGCTCAAGCTTGGGCACCGGGGAGCTGTTTTTT
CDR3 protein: CASSSSLGTGELFF

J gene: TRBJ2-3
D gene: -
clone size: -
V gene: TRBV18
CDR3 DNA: TGTGCCAGCTCACCCCGGACTTCGAGCACAGATACGCAGTATTTT
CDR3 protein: CASSPRTSSTDTQYF

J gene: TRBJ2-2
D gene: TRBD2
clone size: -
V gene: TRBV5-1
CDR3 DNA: TGCGCCAGCAGCTTGCTCCCGGGAGGAGGAACCGGGGAGCTGTTTTTT
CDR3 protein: CASSLLPGGGTGELFF

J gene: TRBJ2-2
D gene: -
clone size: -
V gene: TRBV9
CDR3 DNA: TGTGCCAGCAGCGCACTACAGGGCACCGGGGAGCTGTTTTTT
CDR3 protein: CASSALQGTGELFF

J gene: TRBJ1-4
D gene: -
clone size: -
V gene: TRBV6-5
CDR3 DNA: TGTGCCAGCAGTTACGGTGTTCCGGGGGGAGGTGAAAAACTGTTTTTT
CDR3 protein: CASSYGVPGGGEKLFF

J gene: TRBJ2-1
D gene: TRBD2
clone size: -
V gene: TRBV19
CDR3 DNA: TGTGCCAGTAGGTTTAGCGGGAGGACGGACTACAATGAGCAGTTCTTC
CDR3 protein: CASRFSGRTDYNEQFF

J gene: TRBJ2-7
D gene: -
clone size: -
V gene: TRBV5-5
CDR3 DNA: TGTGCCAGCAGCTTGGACGTGTCGAGCTCCTACGAGCAGTACTTC
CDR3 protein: CASSLDVSSSYEQYF

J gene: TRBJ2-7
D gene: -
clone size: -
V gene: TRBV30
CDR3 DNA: TGTGCCTGGAGTCCCCATGGAGTCCGGGACTACGAGCAGTACTTC
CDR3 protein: CAWSPHGVRDYEQYF

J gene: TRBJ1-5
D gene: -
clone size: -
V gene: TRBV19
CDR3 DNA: TGTGCCAGCGAGGGGAGGGGTGGTCAGCCCCAGCATTTT
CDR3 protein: CASEGRGGQPQHF

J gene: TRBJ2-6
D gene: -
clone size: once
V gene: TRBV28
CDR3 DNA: TGTGCCAGCAGTCCTCTCGGCAGGGGAAAAGCTGGGGCCAACGTCCTGACTTTC
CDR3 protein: CASSPLGRGKAGANVLTF

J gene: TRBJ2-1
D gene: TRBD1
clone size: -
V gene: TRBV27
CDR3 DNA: TGTGCCAGCAGGATGCCGGGACAGGGTTCGGGTGAGCAGTTCTTC
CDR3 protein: CASRMPGQGSGEQFF

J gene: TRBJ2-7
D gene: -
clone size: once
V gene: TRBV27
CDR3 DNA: TGTGCCAGCAGTTTATTGGGGGGCTTGTTCCTCGAGCAGTACTTC
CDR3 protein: CASSLLGGLFLEQYF

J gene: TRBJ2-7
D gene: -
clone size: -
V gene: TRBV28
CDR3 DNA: TGTGCCAGCAGAACAGGGGGACTAGCTATCCACGAGCAGTACTTC
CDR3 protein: CASRTGGLAIHEQYF

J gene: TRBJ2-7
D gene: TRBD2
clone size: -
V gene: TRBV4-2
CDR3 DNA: TGTGCCAGCAGCCAGGGACTAGCGGGGGAGAACTCCTACGAGCAGTACTTC
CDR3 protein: CASSQGLAGENSYEQYF

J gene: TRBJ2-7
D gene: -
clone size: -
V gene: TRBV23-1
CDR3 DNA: TGCGCCAGCAGTCAATGTGGTTGTGACGGGGCAGATGGTTACGAGCAGTACTTC
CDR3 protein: CASSQCGCDGADGYEQYF

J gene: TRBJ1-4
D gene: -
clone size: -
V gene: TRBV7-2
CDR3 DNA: TGTGCCAGCAGCGGGAACCGGGGCAGGGACAATGAAAAACTGTTTTTT
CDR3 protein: CASSGNRGRDNEKLFF

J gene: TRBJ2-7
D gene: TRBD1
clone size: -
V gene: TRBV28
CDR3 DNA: TGTGCCAGCAGTTCGAGACAGGGAAGTCTGGGCTACGAGCAGTACTTC
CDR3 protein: CASSSRQGSLGYEQYF

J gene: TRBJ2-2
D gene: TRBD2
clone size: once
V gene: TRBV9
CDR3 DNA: TGTGCCAGCCATAGGGAGGGACACACCGGGGAGCTGTTTTTT
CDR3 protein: CASHREGHTGELFF

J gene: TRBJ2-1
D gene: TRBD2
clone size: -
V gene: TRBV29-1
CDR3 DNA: TGCAGCGTGACCTCGGGAGGGGGCTCCTACAATGAGCAGTTCTTC
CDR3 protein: CSVTSGGGSYNEQFF

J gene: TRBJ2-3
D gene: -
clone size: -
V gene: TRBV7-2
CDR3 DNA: TGTGCCAGCAGCTTAGACAGGCCTAGCACAGATACGCAGTATTTT
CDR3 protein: CASSLDRPSTDTQYF

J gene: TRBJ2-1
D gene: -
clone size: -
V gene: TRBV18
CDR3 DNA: TGTGCCAGCTCACCGTTACAGACCGGCTCCTACAATGAGCAGTTCTTC
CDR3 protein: CASSPLQTGSYNEQFF

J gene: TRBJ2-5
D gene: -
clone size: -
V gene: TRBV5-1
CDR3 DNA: TGCGCCAGCAGCTCCCAGGGGGCGGGAGGGGGAGAGACCCAGTACTTC
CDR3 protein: CASSSQGAGGGETQYF

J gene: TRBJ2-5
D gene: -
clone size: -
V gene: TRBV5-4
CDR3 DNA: TGTGCCAGCAGCTCCCCGACGAGGGGCAGTGGGGAGACCCAGTACTTC
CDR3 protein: CASSSPTRGSGETQYF

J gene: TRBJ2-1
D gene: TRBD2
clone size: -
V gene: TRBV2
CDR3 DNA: TGTGCCAGCAGACCCCCTCTAGCGGGAGTCCCCCCCAACTACAATGAGCAGTTCTTC
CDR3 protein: CASRPPLAGVPPNYNEQFF

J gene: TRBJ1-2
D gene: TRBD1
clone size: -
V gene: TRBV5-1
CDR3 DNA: TGCGCCAGCAGCTTAGGACAGGGTGTGAACTATGGCTACACCTTC
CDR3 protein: CASSLGQGVNYGYTF

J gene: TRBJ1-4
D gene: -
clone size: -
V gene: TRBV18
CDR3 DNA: TGTGCCAGCTCACCGGGACTGGCGAATGAAAAACTGTTTTTT
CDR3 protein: CASSPGLANEKLFF

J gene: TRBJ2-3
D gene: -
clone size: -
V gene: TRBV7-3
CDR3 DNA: TGTGCCAGCAGCTTAGCGGGACTTCGGGGCACAGATACGCAGTATTTT
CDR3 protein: CASSLAGLRGTDTQYF

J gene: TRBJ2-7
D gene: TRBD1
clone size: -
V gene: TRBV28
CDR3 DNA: TGTGCCAGCAGTTTAGGGGACAGGGTCCGGTACGAGCAGTACTTC
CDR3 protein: CASSLGDRVRYEQYF

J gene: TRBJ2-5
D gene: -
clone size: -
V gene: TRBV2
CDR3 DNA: TGTGCCAGCAGTGCCGATGGTGGGGGTTGGGAGACCCAGTACTTC
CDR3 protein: CASSADGGGWETQYF

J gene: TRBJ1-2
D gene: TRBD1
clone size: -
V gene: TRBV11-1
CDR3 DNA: TGTGCCAGCAGCTCCCCAGGGGGCTCAAGAGCTAACTATGGCTACACCTTC
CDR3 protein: CASSSPGGSRANYGYTF

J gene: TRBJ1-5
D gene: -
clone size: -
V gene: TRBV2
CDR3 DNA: TGTGCCAGCAGCGCACCTAATCAGCCCCAGCATTTT
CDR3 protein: CASSAPNQPQHF